This T cell receptor (beta chain) was sequenced for a study of OX40 agonist ivuxolimab in advanced cancers. Broadly, across the study: Ivuxolimab was a fully human IgG2 agonistic monoclonal antibody targeting the costimulatory receptor OX40 (CD134). Intravenous ivuxolimab was administered to patients every 2 weeks at six dose levels: 0.01, 0.1, 0.3, 1.5, 3 and 10 mg/kg. Of the approximately 53 patients in dose escalation, about 19 had hepatocellular carcinoma, approximately 15 had melanoma, 9 had renal cell carcinoma and 9 had head and neck cancer. In the dose-escalation cohort, 70% to 85% of patients were male, and the mean age was approximately 64 years, with a range of roughly 20 to 85. Prior anti-PD-1, anti-PD-L1 or anti-CTLA-4 therapy was permitted, and about two fifths of dose-escalation patients had received checkpoint inhibitors. Partial responses occurred in three dose-escalation patients, of whom one had hepatocellular carcinoma and two had cutaneous melanoma. Peripheral TCRbeta sequencing was intended to test whether TCR sequence diversity was altered and clonal T-cell expansion was caused by ivuxolimab. The paper covers the monotherapy dose-escalation part of the phase I ivuxolimab trial, which included N of about 50 patients.

V loses 2 bases of germline sequence and J loses 4 bases, and the interval between the two ends is 8 bases. Measured from the cysteine to the phenylalanine, the CDR3 is 13 residues long. This entry keeps only the CDR3 DNA: 39 bases, framed from base 1. For CDR1 and CDR2, the germline V gene lists KGHSH and LQKENI. The trial excluded patients who had a history of autoimmune disease or were on systemic immunosuppression. Peripheral blood for TCR sequencing was collected from all dose cohorts at baseline, on cycle 4 day 1, and on cycle 7 day 1. Samples were obtained from an open-label, multicenter, first-in-human phase I dose-escalation trial of ivuxolimab. Adults with locally advanced or metastatic head and neck squamous cell, hepatocellular, melanoma or renal cell carcinoma were enrolled in the trial. Before TCR sequencing, CD4+ T cells and CD8+ T cells were sorted from peripheral blood as separate populations.

For sequencing of the TCRbeta CDR3 region, genomic DNA was extracted from the sorted cells. TCRbeta CDR3 regions were sequenced using the immunoSEQ Assay. TCRdb's version of the immuneACCESS table is confined to in-frame rearrangements and falls short of the full clone set. An unresolved V gene accounts for under half of the shortfall where checked; the remainder is of unknown origin. This sample gives approximately 69,000 clones in total; 91% of them show up just once. In total, the top ten clones hold about 0.3% of the sample. The research as a whole found: In the 0.1-3.0 mg/kg groups, partial responders had among the lowest normalized peripheral clonal expansion, particularly in CD8+ T cells. On average, CD8+ T cells showed more expanded clones than CD4+ T cells after ivuxolimab. At doses of 0.1 to 3.0 mg/kg, clonal expansion of both CD4+ and CD8+ T cells in blood was seen between baseline and week 6. Low levels of normalized T-cell clonal expansion were also seen in some patients who did not respond. Which antigens the clonally expanded peripheral T cells were specific for was not determined.

With regard to this clone: Its specific antigen is unknown. Within one base of it there is no much larger clone, and no base qualities were kept.

The sequence was obtained from an adult with an advanced solid tumor such as melanoma, head and neck, liver or kidney cancer. The chain is encoded by TRBV18 joined to TRBJ1-2, with a tentative D gene TRBD1 over 5 matching bases. Sequenced here: CD4+ or CD8+ T cells sorted from blood, sampled in a trial of the OX40 agonist ivuxolimab. The DNA is TGTGCCAGCTCACCAGAGGGGATCTATGGCTACACCTTC. Translated, this gives CASSPEGIYGYTF. Reference TRBV18 and TRBJ1-2 genes cover what lies past the CDR3, so the full variable domain is NAGVMQNPRHLVRRRGQEARLRCSPMKGHSHVYWYRQLPEEGLKFMVYLQKENIIDESGMPKERFSAEFPKEGPSILRIQQVVRGDSAAYFCASSPEGIYGYTFGSGTRLTVV.